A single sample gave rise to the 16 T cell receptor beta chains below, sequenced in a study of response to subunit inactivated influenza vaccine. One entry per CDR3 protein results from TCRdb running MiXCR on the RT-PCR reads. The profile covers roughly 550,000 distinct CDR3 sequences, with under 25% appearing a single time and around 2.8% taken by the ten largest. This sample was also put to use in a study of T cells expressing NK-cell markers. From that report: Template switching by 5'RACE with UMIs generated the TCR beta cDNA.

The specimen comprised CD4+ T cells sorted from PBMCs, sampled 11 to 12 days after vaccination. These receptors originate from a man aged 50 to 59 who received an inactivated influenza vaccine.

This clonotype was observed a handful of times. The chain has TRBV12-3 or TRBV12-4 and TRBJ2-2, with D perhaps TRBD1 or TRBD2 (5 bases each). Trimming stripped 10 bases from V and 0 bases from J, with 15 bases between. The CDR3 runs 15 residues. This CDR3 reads CATDRGRSNTGELFF. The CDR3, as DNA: TGTGCCACCGACCGGGGCAGGTCGAACACCGGGGAGCTGTTTTTT.

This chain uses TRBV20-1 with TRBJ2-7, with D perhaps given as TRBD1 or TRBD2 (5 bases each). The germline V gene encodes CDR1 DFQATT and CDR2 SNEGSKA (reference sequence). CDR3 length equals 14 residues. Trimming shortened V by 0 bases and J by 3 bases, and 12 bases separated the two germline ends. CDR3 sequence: CSAREPGPFYEQYF. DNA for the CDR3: TGCAGTGCTAGAGAACCGGGACCCTTCTACGAGCAGTACTTC.

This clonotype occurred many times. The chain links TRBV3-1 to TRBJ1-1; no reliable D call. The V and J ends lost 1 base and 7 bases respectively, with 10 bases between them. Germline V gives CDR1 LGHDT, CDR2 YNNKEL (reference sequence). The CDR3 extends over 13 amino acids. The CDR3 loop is CASSQVGRLEAFF. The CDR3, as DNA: TGTGCCAGCAGCCAAGTTGGACGGCTTGAAGCTTTCTTT.

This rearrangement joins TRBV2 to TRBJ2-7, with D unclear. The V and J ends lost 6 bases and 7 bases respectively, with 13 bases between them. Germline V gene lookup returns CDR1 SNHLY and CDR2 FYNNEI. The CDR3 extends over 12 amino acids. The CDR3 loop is CASSGPAREQYF. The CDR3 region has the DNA TGTGCCAGCAGCGGCCCAGCGCGGGAGCAGTACTTC.

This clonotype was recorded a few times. The CDR3 region has the DNA TGTGCCAGCAGTTTATCGGACAGGGTTAACTACGAGCAGTACTTC. Its protein product is CASSLSDRVNYEQYF. J is TRBJ2-7 and V is TRBV28; TRBD1 agrees at 8 bases. CDR1 and CDR2 from the germline V gene are MDHEN and SYDVKM. Losses at the gene ends were 1 base for V and 3 bases for J; bases not matched to a gene: 5. CDR3 size: 15 residues.

CDR3 in amino acids: CASSSADSIQYQETQYF. The CDR3 DNA sequence: TGTGCCAGTAGTTCCGCCGACAGTATTCAGTACCAAGAGACCCAGTACTTC. The gene calls are TRBV19 and TRBJ2-5, with D possibly matching TRBD1 (5 bases). Trimming left V 5 bases short and J 0 bases short, with 19 bases between. Germline assignment: CDR1 LNHDA and CDR2 SQIVND (reference sequence). This CDR3 is built from 17 residues.

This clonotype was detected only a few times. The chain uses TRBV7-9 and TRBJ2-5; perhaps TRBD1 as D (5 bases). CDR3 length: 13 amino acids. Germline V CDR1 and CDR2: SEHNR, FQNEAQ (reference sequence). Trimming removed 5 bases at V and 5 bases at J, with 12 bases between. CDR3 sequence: CASSQPAGETQYF. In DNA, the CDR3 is TGTGCCAGCAGCCAACCGGCAGGGGAGACCCAGTACTTC. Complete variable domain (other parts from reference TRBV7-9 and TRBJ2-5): DTGVSQNPRHKITKRGQNVTFRCDPISEHNRLYWYRQTLGQGPEFLTYFQNEAQLEKSRLLSDRFSAERPKGSFSTLEIQRTEQGDSAMYLCASSQPAGETQYFGPGTRLLVL.

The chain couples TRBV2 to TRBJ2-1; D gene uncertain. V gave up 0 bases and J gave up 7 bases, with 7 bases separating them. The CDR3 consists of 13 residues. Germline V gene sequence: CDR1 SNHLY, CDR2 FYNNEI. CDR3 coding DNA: TGTGCCAGCAGTGAAGCGCGAAGAAATGAGCAGTTCTTC. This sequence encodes CASSEARRNEQFF.

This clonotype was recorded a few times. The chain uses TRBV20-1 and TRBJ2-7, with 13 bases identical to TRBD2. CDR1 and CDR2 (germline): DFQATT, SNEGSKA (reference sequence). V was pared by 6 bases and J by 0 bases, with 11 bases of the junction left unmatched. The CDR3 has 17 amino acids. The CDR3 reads CSARAGTSGTSSYEQYF. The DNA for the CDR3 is TGCAGTGCCCGGGCCGGGACTAGCGGGACGAGCTCCTACGAGCAGTACTTC.

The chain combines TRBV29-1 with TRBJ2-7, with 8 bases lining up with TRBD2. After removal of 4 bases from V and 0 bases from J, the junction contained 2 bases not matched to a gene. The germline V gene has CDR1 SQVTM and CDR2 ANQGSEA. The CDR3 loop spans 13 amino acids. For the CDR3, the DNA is TGCAGCGTTGCCGGGAGGGCCTCCTACGAGCAGTACTTC. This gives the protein CSVAGRASYEQYF.

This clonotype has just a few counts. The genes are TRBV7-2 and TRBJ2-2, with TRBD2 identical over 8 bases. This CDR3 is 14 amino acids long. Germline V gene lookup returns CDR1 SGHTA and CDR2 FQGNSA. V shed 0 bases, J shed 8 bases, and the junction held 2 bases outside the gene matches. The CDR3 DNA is TGTGCCAGCAGCTTAGCGCCTAGCGGGGGGGAGCTGTTTTTT. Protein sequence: CASSLAPSGGELFF. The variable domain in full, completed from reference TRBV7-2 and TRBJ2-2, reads GAGVSQSPSNKVTEKGKDVELRCDPISGHTALYWYRQSLGQGLEFLIYFQGNSAPDKSGLPSDRFSAERTGGSVSTLTIQRTQQEDSAVYLCASSLAPSGGELFFGEGSRLTVL.

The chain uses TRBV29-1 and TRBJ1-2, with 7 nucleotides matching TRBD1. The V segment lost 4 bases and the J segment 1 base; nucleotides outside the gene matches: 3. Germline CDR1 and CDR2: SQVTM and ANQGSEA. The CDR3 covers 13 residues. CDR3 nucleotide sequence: TGCAGCGTTGGACAGGGCATTAACTATGGCTACACCTTC. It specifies CSVGQGINYGYTF.

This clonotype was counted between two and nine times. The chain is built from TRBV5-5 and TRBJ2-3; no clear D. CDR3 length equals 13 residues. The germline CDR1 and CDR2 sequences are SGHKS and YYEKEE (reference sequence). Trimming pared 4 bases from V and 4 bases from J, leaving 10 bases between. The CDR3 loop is CASSLSFSDTQYF. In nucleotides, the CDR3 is TGTGCCAGCAGCCTGTCGTTTTCAGATACGCAGTATTTT.

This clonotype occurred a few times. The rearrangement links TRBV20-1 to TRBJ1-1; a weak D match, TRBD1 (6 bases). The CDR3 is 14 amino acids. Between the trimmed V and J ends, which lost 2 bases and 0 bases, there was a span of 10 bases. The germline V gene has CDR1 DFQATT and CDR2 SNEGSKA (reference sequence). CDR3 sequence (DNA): TGCAGTGCTAGAAGGGGACACGTGAACACTGAAGCTTTCTTT. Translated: CSARRGHVNTEAFF.

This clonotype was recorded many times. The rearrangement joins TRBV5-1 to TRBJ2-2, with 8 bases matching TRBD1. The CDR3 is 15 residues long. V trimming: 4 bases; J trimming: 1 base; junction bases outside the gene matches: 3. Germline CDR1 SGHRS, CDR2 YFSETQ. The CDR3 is CASSPGQGNTGELFF. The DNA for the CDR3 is TGCGCCAGCAGCCCCGGACAGGGGAACACCGGGGAGCTGTTTTTT.

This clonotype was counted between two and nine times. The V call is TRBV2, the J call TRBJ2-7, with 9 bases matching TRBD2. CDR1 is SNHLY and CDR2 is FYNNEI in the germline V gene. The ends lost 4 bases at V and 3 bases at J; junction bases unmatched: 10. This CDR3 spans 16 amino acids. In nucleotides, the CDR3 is TGTGCCAGCAGTGGAGGCAGGCTAGCGGGGAGCTACGAGCAGTACTTC. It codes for CASSGGRLAGSYEQYF.